This passage covers 32 T cell receptor beta chains from one sample sequenced in a study of T cells in Graves' hyperthyroidism and ophthalmopathy. Authors of the study amplified TCR beta CDR3 regions from RNA transcripts. A set of HTBI primers served as the primers for a first-round RT-PCR of the TCR CDR3. TCRdb re-called the multiplex PCR reads through MiXCR, storing one row per CDR3 protein. Altogether more than 300,000 distinct CDR3 sequences are present, roughly 14% being singletons, with the ten largest covering around a fifth. The sequencing sample was made of blood. These receptors were collected from a woman younger than 45 with Graves' ophthalmopathy.

In this sample, this clonotype turned up many times. Here the CDR3 DNA reads TGTGCCAGCAGCTTGATCTCGCCTGGGGCCAACGTCCTGACTTTC. Translation: CASSLISPGANVLTF. The chain uses TRBV5-8 and TRBJ2-6; no clear D gene. Germline CDR1 SGHTS, CDR2 YDEGEE. V dropped 1 base and J dropped 2 bases, with 7 bases sitting between them. This CDR3 region has 15 residues.

Many counts were recorded for this clonotype. V is TRBV12-3 or TRBV12-4 and J is TRBJ2-1, with 7 nucleotides matching TRBD1. V shed 6 bases and J 9 bases; nucleotides not matched to a gene: 11. The CDR3 is made up of 14 amino acids. CDR3 protein: CASSPLRQGAEQFF. The CDR3 region has the DNA TGTGCCAGCAGCCCCTTGCGACAGGGCGCTGAGCAGTTCTTC.

The V and J genes are TRBV29-1 and TRBJ1-3, with TRBD1 as a possible D gene (5 bases). V was trimmed by 3 bases and J by 4 bases, leaving 13 bases between them. The CDR3 extends over 14 amino acids. Germline CDR1 SQVTM, CDR2 ANQGSEA. The CDR3 DNA is TGCAGCGTTGAGATGACGGGACGAGGAAACACCATATATTTT. It codes for CSVEMTGRGNTIYF.

The chain carries TRBV9 and TRBJ2-1; D is ambiguous. The CDR3 has 12 amino acids. V dropped 0 bases and J dropped 8 bases, with 6 bases sitting between them. In germline, CDR1 is SGDLS, CDR2 YYNGEE. The CDR3 protein is CASSVAVHEQFF. The CDR3 DNA is TGTGCCAGCAGCGTAGCGGTTCATGAGCAGTTCTTC.

In its sample, this clonotype was seen a few times. Just one base apart from a much larger clone, this may be a read error. The chain employs TRBV3-1 and TRBJ2-7, with D maybe TRBD1 (6 bases). Germline assignment: CDR1 LGHDT and CDR2 YNNKEL (reference sequence). The CDR3 extends over 14 amino acids. V was shortened by 5 bases and J by 3 bases, with 14 bases between the two germline ends. As DNA, the CDR3 is TGTGCCAGCAGCAGGGGGATGGGGAACTACGAGCAGTACTTC. It specifies CASSRGMGNYEQYF.

This clonotype occurred many times. This sequence joins TRBV5-1 and TRBJ1-2, with 7 positions matching TRBD1. The CDR3 is 15 residues long. From germline, CDR1 is SGHRS and CDR2 YFSETQ. Losses at the gene ends were 1 base for V and 2 bases for J; bases not matched to a gene: 5. CDR3 residues: CASSLSPTGNYGYTF. The CDR3 bases are TGCGCCAGCAGCTTGTCCCCGACAGGGAACTATGGCTACACCTTC.

This sequence joins TRBV4-1 and TRBJ2-2; no clear D gene. CDR3 length equals 13 residues. The V gene's germline CDR1 is MGHRA and CDR2 YSYEKL. V was shortened by 0 bases and J by 7 bases, with 6 bases between the two germline ends. CDR3 in DNA: TGCGCCAGCAGCCAAGATCCGGGCGGGGAGCTGTTTTTT. This codes for CASSQDPGGELFF.

At least ten counts were recorded for this clonotype. The chain joins TRBV27 to TRBJ1-2; no clear D. Trimming took 6 bases from V and 4 from J, leaving 15 bases between them. CDR1 is MNHEY and CDR2 is SMNVEV in the germline V gene (reference sequence). This CDR3 has 14 residues. CDR3 sequence (DNA): TGTGCCAGCAGACCCAGCTCGGGAGCCTATGGCTACACCTTC. Protein sequence: CASRPSSGAYGYTF.

This clonotype showed up many times. The chain couples TRBV20-1 to TRBJ2-2; possible D gene TRBD2, 6 bases. Trimming stripped 1 base from V and 6 bases from J, with 12 bases between. The CDR3 totals 14 residues. Germline loops: CDR1 DFQATT, CDR2 SNEGSKA (reference sequence). The CDR3 bases are TGCAGTGCTAGAGCGGGGGTCCTTGCCGGGGAGCTGTTTTTT. This sequence encodes CSARAGVLAGELFF.

The chain carries TRBV6-1 and TRBJ1-2; possible D gene TRBD1, 6 bases. Germline CDR1 reads MNHNS; CDR2 reads SASEGT. V was shortened by 6 bases and J by 4 bases, with 12 bases between the two germline ends. CDR3 length equals 13 residues. In nucleotides, the CDR3 is TGTGCCAGCAGGCAGGAGGGGGTCTATGGCTACACCTTC. It is translated as CASRQEGVYGYTF.

This chain uses TRBV6-1 with TRBJ2-3; D is ambiguous. Trimming removed 2 bases from V and 2 bases from J, with 14 bases in between. The CDR3 has 16 amino acids. Germline CDR1 and CDR2: MNHNS and SASEGT. The CDR3 nucleotides read TGTGCCAGCAGTGAAACCTATGCCACGCTCACAGATACGCAGTATTTT. Its translation is CASSETYATLTDTQYF.

This clonotype has just a few counts. The chain joins TRBV7-3 to TRBJ2-3; D could derive from TRBD1 or TRBD2 (5 bases each). In germline, CDR1 is SGHTA, CDR2 FQGTGA. CDR3 length: 12 residues. Trimming stripped 1 base from V and 8 bases from J, with 7 bases between. The CDR3 protein is CASSLRGATQYF. The DNA for the CDR3 is TGTGCCAGCAGCTTAAGAGGGGCTACGCAGTATTTT.

This clonotype was detected many times. The chain carries TRBV7-2 and TRBJ1-5; D is unresolved. The CDR3 is 19 amino acids. CDR1 is SGHTA and CDR2 is FQGNSA in the germline V gene. V was cut by 2 bases and J by 0 bases, with 20 bases left in between. This chain's CDR3 is CASSLKVEWGTYSNQPQHF. The DNA for the CDR3 is TGTGCCAGCAGCTTAAAAGTGGAGTGGGGTACATATAGCAATCAGCCCCAGCATTTT. The variable domain in full, completed from reference TRBV7-2 and TRBJ1-5, reads GAGVSQSPSNKVTEKGKDVELRCDPISGHTALYWYRQSLGQGLEFLIYFQGNSAPDKSGLPSDRFSAERTGGSVSTLTIQRTQQEDSAVYLCASSLKVEWGTYSNQPQHFGDGTRLSIL.

This clonotype occurred a few times. This chain connects TRBV19 to TRBJ2-1; 7 bases are a match to TRBD1. The germline V gene has CDR1 LNHDA and CDR2 SQIVND (reference sequence). The CDR3 is made up of 15 amino acids. J was trimmed by 2 bases and V by 3 bases; bases with no gene match: 4. In DNA form, the CDR3 reads TGTGCCAGTAGTATGGACAGGAGCCCCTACAATGAGCAGTTCTTC. Its translation: CASSMDRSPYNEQFF.

This clonotype was recorded only once. Sequence at one end of the junction differs from germline and may be a read error. J is TRBJ2-1 and V is TRBV5-8; 9 nucleotides line up with TRBD2. Germline CDR1 reads SGHTS; CDR2 reads YDEGEE. The CDR3 has 15 residues. Here the CDR3 reads CASTAGTSSYNEQLF. CDR3 nucleotide sequence: TGTGCCAGCACCGCCGGGACTAGCTCCTACAATGAGCAGCTCTTC.

This clonotype was seen at least ten times. The chain recombines TRBV7-8 with TRBJ2-1; D is possibly TRBD1 (5 bases). Per germline, CDR1 SGHVS and CDR2 FQNEAQ. Trimming took off 8 bases at V and 9 bases at J, with 14 bases between the two ends. This CDR3 is 12 amino acids long. The CDR3 region has the DNA TGTGCCAGCCTGGGGCCCTTGCGTGAGCAGTTCTTC. Translation: CASLGPLREQFF. Drawing the rest from reference TRBV7-8 and TRBJ2-1, the complete variable domain is GAGVSQSPRYKVAKRGQDVALRCDPISGHVSLFWYQQALGQGPEFLTYFQNEAQLDKSGLPSDRFFAERPEGSVSTLKIQRTQQEDSAVYLCASLGPLREQFFGPGTRLTVL.

This clonotype appeared many times. This chain uses TRBV11-2 with TRBJ2-1; D call uncertain. This CDR3 has 16 residues. CDR1 SGHAT and CDR2 FQNNGV come from the germline V gene. Trimming removed 0 bases at V and 2 bases at J, with 11 bases between. CDR3 in DNA: TGTGCCAGCAGCTTAGATGCAGCCAGGCCCTACAATGAGCAGTTCTTC. Translation: CASSLDAARPYNEQFF.

The table lists this clonotype with many counts. The chain joins TRBV19 to TRBJ1-5; maybe TRBD1 (6 bases). Per the germline V gene, CDR1 is LNHDA and CDR2 is SQIVND (reference sequence). With 7 bases removed from V and 7 bases from J, the gap between germline ends came to 23 bases. The CDR3 consists of 16 residues. The CDR3 reads CASNLWGGEFRQPQHF. The CDR3 DNA follows: TGTGCCAGTAACTTGTGGGGGGGCGAGTTCAGACAGCCCCAGCATTTT.

At least ten counts were recorded for this clonotype. The chain has TRBV30 and TRBJ2-3, with 7 bases that match TRBD2. The CDR3 extends over 14 amino acids. V gave up 1 base and J gave up 6 bases; unmatched junction bases: 7. Germline loops: CDR1 GTSNPN, CDR2 SVGIG (reference sequence). The CDR3 loop reads CAWSDLGRGDTQYF. The CDR3 region has the DNA TGTGCCTGGAGTGATTTGGGGCGGGGGGATACGCAGTATTTT.

This clonotype was observed at least ten times. The V call is TRBV5-1, the J call TRBJ1-1; D remains ambiguous. The CDR3 consists of 14 residues. Germline values: CDR1 SGHRS, CDR2 YFSETQ. Trimming removed 4 bases from V and 0 bases from J, with 10 bases in between. CDR3 amino acids: CASSPQTLNTEAFF. As DNA, the CDR3 is TGCGCCAGCAGCCCTCAGACCTTGAACACTGAAGCTTTCTTT. Drawing the rest from reference TRBV5-1 and TRBJ1-1, the complete variable domain is KAGVTQTPRYLIKTRGQQVTLSCSPISGHRSVSWYQQTPGQGLQFLFEYFSETQRNKGNFPGRFSGRQFSNSRSEMNVSTLELGDSALYLCASSPQTLNTEAFFGQGTRLTVV.

This clonotype showed up many times. The J gene is TRBJ2-3, the V gene TRBV5-1; 11 bases align to TRBD2. CDR3 length: 17 amino acids. After removal of 4 bases from V and 0 bases from J, the junction contained 7 bases not matched to a gene. Germline V CDR1 and CDR2: SGHRS, YFSETQ. Here the CDR3 DNA reads TGCGCCAGCAGCGGCGGGACTAGCGGAACTAGCACAGATACGCAGTATTTT. Amino acid sequence: CASSGGTSGTSTDTQYF.

Note on this clonotype: At one boundary the junction diverges from the germline segment, which might be a read error. V gene TRBV6-1 combines with J gene TRBJ2-6; 9 bases map to TRBD1. The germline V gene encodes CDR1 MNHNS and CDR2 SASEGT. The CDR3 spans 18 residues. CDR3 sequence reads: CASSPADRGASGADVLTF. CDR3 nucleotides: TGTGCCAGCAGTCCCGCGGACAGGGGAGCTTCTGGGGCCGACGTCCTGACTTTC.

This clonotype has at least ten counts. The rearrangement links TRBV2 to TRBJ2-7; no clear D gene. The germline CDR1 and CDR2 sequences are SNHLY and FYNNEI. This CDR3 has 13 amino acids. Trimming cost V 4 bases and J 2 bases, with 9 bases left between them. The CDR3 nucleotides are TGTGCCAGCAGTGGATCTGGACCCTACGAGCAGTACTTC. Translation: CASSGSGPYEQYF.

Notes on this clonotype: Possible read error: a much larger clone is one base away. The chain links TRBV20-1 to TRBJ2-7; D possibly corresponds to TRBD1 (6 bases). The J call is in doubt because the DNA end fits TRBJ2-1 better. The CDR3 totals 14 residues. Per the germline V gene, CDR1 is DFQATT and CDR2 is SNEGSKA (reference sequence). CDR3 DNA sequence: TGCAGTGCTGGCAGGGGTATGCGGACCTACGAGCAGTTCTTC. This encodes CSAGRGMRTYEQFF.

This clonotype was counted ten times or more. The chain recombines TRBV3-1 with TRBJ1-1; no clear D gene. V gave up 7 bases and J gave up 6 bases, with 15 bases separating them. CDR1 is LGHDT, CDR2 YNNKEL, per germline (reference sequence). This CDR3 is built from 13 residues. The CDR3 DNA is TGTGCCAGCACTCACCGGGGAGCAGCTGAAGCTTTCTTT. This encodes CASTHRGAAEAFF.

This chain joins TRBV5-6 and TRBJ2-1, with D maybe TRBD1 (5 bases). This CDR3 spans 15 amino acids. Germline CDR1 is SGHDT and CDR2 is YYEEEE. Trimming left V 0 bases short and J 1 base short, with 8 bases between. The CDR3 protein is CASSLGRVSYNEQFF. CDR3 DNA sequence: TGTGCCAGCAGCTTGGGCAGGGTGTCCTACAATGAGCAGTTCTTC.

Many counts were recorded for this clonotype. The chain uses TRBV2 and TRBJ1-4; D perhaps matches TRBD1 (5 bases). V lost 3 bases to trimming and J lost 5 bases, with 13 bases between them. Germline V gene lookup returns CDR1 SNHLY and CDR2 FYNNEI. The CDR3 extends over 15 amino acids. The CDR3, as DNA: TGTGCCAGCAGTGACGACAGCGAACTGAATGAAAAACTGTTTTTT. Amino acid sequence: CASSDDSELNEKLFF.

This clonotype was counted many times. V is TRBV3-1 and J is TRBJ2-5, with D possibly being TRBD2 (5 bases). Germline assignment: CDR1 LGHDT and CDR2 YNNKEL (reference sequence). The CDR3 runs to 13 residues. Trimming removed 4 bases at V and 8 bases at J, with 14 bases between. CDR3 residues: CASSPLGRETQYF. The CDR3 DNA is TGTGCCAGCAGCCCACTAGGACGGGAAACCCAGTACTTC.

As for this clonotype: A read error is possible here, since a much larger clone lies one base away. The chain has TRBV9 and TRBJ1-1; D remains ambiguous. Germline CDR1 and CDR2: SGDLS and YYNGEE. This CDR3 spans 14 amino acids. Trimming shortened V by 0 bases and J by 1 base, and 7 bases separated the two germline ends. The CDR3 loop is CASSVGPENTEAFF. The CDR3, as DNA: TGTGCCAGCAGCGTAGGGCCGGAGAACACTGAAGCTTTCTTT. The full variable domain, with the rest looked up from reference TRBV9 and TRBJ1-1, is DSGVTQTPKHLITATGQRVTLRCSPRSGDLSVYWYQQSLDQGLQFLIQYYNGEERAKGNILERFSAQQFPDLHSELNLSSLELGDSALYFCASSVGPENTEAFFGQGTRLTVV.

This clonotype was picked up many times. The J gene is TRBJ1-5, the V gene TRBV3-1; D unclear. Trimming took off 8 bases at V and 4 bases at J, with 18 bases between the two ends. CDR1 and CDR2 (germline): LGHDT, YNNKEL (reference sequence). The CDR3 runs 15 residues. The CDR3 DNA is TGTGCCAGCTCCGCGAAGGGATCGGCTAATCAGCCCCAGCATTTT. Protein: CASSAKGSANQPQHF. Variable domain in full (rest from reference TRBV3-1 and TRBJ1-5): DTAVSQTPKYLVTQMGNDKSIKCEQNLGHDTMYWYKQDSKKFLKIMFSYNNKELIINETVPNRFSPKSPDKAHLNLHINSLELGDSAVYFCASSAKGSANQPQHFGDGTRLSIL.

This clonotype showed up many times. The chain recombines TRBV3-1 with TRBJ2-1; 8 bases agree with TRBD2. Unmatched junction bases numbered 6, after V lost 3 bases and J lost 2 bases. Germline values: CDR1 LGHDT, CDR2 YNNKEL (reference sequence). CDR3 length equals 16 residues. The CDR3 DNA sequence: TGTGCCAGCAGCCAGCTAGCGGGCCTAACCTACAATGAGCAGTTCTTC. Amino acids: CASSQLAGLTYNEQFF.

This clonotype has at least ten counts. This sequence joins TRBV28 and TRBJ1-1; 7 nucleotides agree with TRBD1. The V segment lost 8 bases and the J segment 0 bases; nucleotides outside the gene matches: 0. Germline CDR1 and CDR2: MDHEN and SYDVKM. This CDR3 has 12 amino acids. As DNA, the CDR3 is TGTGCCAGCGGGACAGTGAACACTGAAGCTTTCTTT. Amino acids: CASGTVNTEAFF. Filled out from reference TRBV28 and TRBJ1-1, the complete variable domain reads DVKVTQSSRYLVKRTGEKVFLECVQDMDHENMFWYRQDPGLGLRLIYFSYDVKMKEKGDIPEGYSVSREKKERFSLILESASTNQTSMYLCASGTVNTEAFFGQGTRLTVV.